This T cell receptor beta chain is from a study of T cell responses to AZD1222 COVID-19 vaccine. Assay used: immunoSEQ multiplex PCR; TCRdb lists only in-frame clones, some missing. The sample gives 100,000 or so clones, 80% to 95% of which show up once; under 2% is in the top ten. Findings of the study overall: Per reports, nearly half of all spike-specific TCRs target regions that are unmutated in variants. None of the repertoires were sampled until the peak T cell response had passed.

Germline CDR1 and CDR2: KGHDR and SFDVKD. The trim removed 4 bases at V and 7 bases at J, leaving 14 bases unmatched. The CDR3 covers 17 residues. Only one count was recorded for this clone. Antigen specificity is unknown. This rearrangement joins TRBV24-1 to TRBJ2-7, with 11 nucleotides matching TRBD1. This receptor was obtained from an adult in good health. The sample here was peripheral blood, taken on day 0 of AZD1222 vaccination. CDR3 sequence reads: CATSDPGQGESTGEQYF. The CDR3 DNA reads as TGTGCCACCAGTGACCCGGGACAGGGGGAATCTACGGGGGAGCAGTACTTC.